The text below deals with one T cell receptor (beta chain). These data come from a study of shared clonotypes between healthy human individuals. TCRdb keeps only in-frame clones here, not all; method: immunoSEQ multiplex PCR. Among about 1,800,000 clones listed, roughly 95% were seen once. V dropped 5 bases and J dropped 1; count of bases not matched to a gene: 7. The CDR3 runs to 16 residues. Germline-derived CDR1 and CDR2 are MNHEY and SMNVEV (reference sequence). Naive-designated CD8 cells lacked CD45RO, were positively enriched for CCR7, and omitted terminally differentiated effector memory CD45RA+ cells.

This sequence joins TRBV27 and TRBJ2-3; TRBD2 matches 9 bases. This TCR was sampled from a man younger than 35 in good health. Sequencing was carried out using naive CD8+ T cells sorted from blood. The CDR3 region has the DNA TGTGCCAGCAGTAGACTAGCGGTTGAGGGCACAGATACGCAGTATTTT. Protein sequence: CASSRLAVEGTDTQYF.